This T cell receptor beta chain appears in the sequencing data of a study of cytomegalovirus exposure and HLA in healthy donors. Amplification used 60 Vbeta primers and 13 Jbeta primers. Here immunoSEQ multiplex PCR was the method, and the copy in TCRdb shows in-frame clones only, minus some. The repertoire includes about 200,000 clones, roughly 87% of them detected once, and around 6% sits in the top ten. CDR1 is SGHRS and CDR2 is YFSETQ in the germline V gene. Trimming cost V 4 bases and J 4 bases, with 17 bases left between them. The CDR3 spans 15 residues. The clonotype was recovered from a man in his forties in good health and CMV-seropositive. The chain uses TRBV5-1 and TRBJ1-1; D is unresolved. The sample comprised PBMCs. Here the CDR3 reads CASSPEGSGITEAFF. The DNA of the CDR3 is TGCGCCAGCAGCCCCGAAGGCAGCGGAATCACTGAAGCTTTCTTT.